What follows are 16 T cell receptor beta chains derived from one specimen sequenced in a study of graft-versus-host responses after intestinal transplantation. Measured with immunoSEQ multiplex PCR; TCRdb has only the in-frame clones, and not every one. The sample has about 97,000 clones, around nine tenths seen once. The sample consisted of PBMCs, taken 450 to 460 days after intestinal transplant. These receptors all come from a human patient who received an intestinal transplant, so some T cells may come from the graft donor.

Only a few counts were recorded for this clone. The chain joins TRBV7-9 to TRBJ2-7; D is unclear. V lost 0 bases, J lost 3 bases, and 9 bases lay in between. The CDR3 has 14 residues. Germline V lookup: CDR1 SEHNR, CDR2 FQNEAQ (reference sequence). CDR3 in DNA: TGTGCCAGCAGCTTAGCAGTGGCCCACTACGAGCAGTACTTC. Residues: CASSLAVAHYEQYF.

The chain has TRBV23-1 and TRBJ1-1; D gene uncertain. TRBV23-1 belongs to the ORF category, with a function that is uncertain. The CDR3 is 12 residues long. The V end lost 6 bases, the J end lost 8 bases, and 13 bases lay between the germline ends. CDR3 residues: CASRLNTVEAFF. The CDR3 DNA follows: TGCGCCAGCAGATTAAACACGGTCGAAGCTTTCTTT.

The chain combines TRBV5-5 with TRBJ2-3, with 9 bases matching TRBD2. The CDR3 spans 15 residues. Germline CDR1 SGHKS, CDR2 YYEKEE (reference sequence). The V segment lost 4 bases and the J segment 7 bases; nucleotides outside the gene matches: 10. CDR3 sequence reads: CASSPSGELLYTQYF. The CDR3 DNA follows: TGTGCCAGCAGCCCTAGCGGGGAATTACTTTATACGCAGTATTTT.

Only one count was recorded for this clone. Distinct nucleotide sequences in the sample also encode this CDR3. This rearrangement joins TRBV9 to TRBJ1-1; D gene ambiguous. V lost 0 bases and J lost 5, with 8 bases in between. CDR3 length: 13 amino acids. In germline, CDR1 is SGDLS, CDR2 YYNGEE. Written as DNA, the CDR3 is TGTGCCAGCAGCGTAGGTGGGGAAACTGAAGCTTTCTTT. Translating it yields CASSVGGETEAFF.

The gene calls are TRBV7-6 and TRBJ1-4; the D is unclear. Looked up from germline, CDR1 is SGHVS and CDR2 is FNYEAQ. Between the trimmed V and J ends, which lost 1 base and 4 bases, there was a span of 13 bases. The CDR3 totals 16 residues. The CDR3 DNA is TGTGCCAGCAGCTTAGTTGAGTCCAGACGTAATGAAAAACTGTTTTTT. Translated, it gives CASSLVESRRNEKLFF.

V gene TRBV7-9 combines with J gene TRBJ2-7; D gene unclear. The CDR3 sequence is 12 residues long. From germline, CDR1 is SEHNR and CDR2 FQNEAQ (reference sequence). Trimming left V 2 bases short and J 3 bases short, with 5 bases between. DNA of the CDR3: TGTGCCAGCAGCTTATCCGACTACGAGCAGTACTTC. Its translation is CASSLSDYEQYF.

The chain is built from TRBV6-1 and TRBJ2-5; no reliable D call. V was clipped by 8 bases and J by 1 base, with 14 bases between them. Germline lookup yields CDR1 MNHNS and CDR2 SASEGT. The CDR3 length is 14 residues. The CDR3 is CASALRVSQETQYF. The CDR3, as DNA: TGTGCCAGCGCCCTAAGGGTCTCCCAAGAGACCCAGTACTTC.

The chain links TRBV4-1 to TRBJ2-1, with unresolved D. The CDR3 extends over 14 amino acids. Germline loops: CDR1 MGHRA, CDR2 YSYEKL. V was cut by 1 base and J by 6 bases, with 10 bases left in between. CDR3 protein: CASSQGHSPNEQFF. CDR3 coding DNA: TGCGCCAGCAGCCAAGGGCACAGTCCCAATGAGCAGTTCTTC.

This clone was observed a few times. The chain is built from TRBV2 and TRBJ1-6, with D tentatively TRBD1 (6 bases). Trimming left V 3 bases short and J 6 bases short, with 12 bases between. The CDR3 is 15 amino acids. Germline V lookup: CDR1 SNHLY, CDR2 FYNNEI. CDR3 in DNA: TGTGCCAGCAGTGAGGGCTTGGGGGCTAATTCACCCCTCCACTTT. It is translated as CASSEGLGANSPLHF.

This clone was seen more than once but under ten times. The V call is TRBV5-8, the J call TRBJ1-3; D remains ambiguous. V was trimmed by 0 bases and J by 0 bases, leaving 7 bases between them. This CDR3 is 15 amino acids long. Germline V gene sequence: CDR1 SGHTS, CDR2 YDEGEE. CDR3 protein: CASSLGTGSGNTIYF. CDR3 in DNA: TGTGCCAGCAGCTTGGGGACCGGCTCTGGAAACACCATATATTTT.

This clone came up once. CDR3 region: CASSVSGSGEQYF. CDR3 coding DNA: TGTGCCAGCAGCGTATCGGGGTCGGGAGAGCAGTACTTC. This rearrangement joins TRBV9 to TRBJ2-7; a possible D gene is TRBD2 (5 bases). The V end was cut by 1 base, the J end by 7 bases, with 12 bases between. CDR1 and CDR2 (germline): SGDLS, YYNGEE. This CDR3 spans 13 amino acids.

V and J are TRBV7-2 and TRBJ2-5, with 8 bases that match TRBD2. CDR1 is SGHTA and CDR2 is FQGNSA in the germline V gene. The CDR3 sequence is 16 residues long. V lost 1 base and J lost 5; bases outside the gene matches: 9. In DNA form, the CDR3 reads TGTGCCAGCAGCTTAGGAACGGTTGGCGGGGGGGAGACCCAGTACTTC. The encoded protein is CASSLGTVGGGETQYF.

This clone was counted a single time. V is TRBV6-5 and J is TRBJ2-7; D is tentatively TRBD1 or TRBD2 (6 bases each). The V and J ends lost 2 bases and 1 base respectively, with 9 bases between them. CDR1 is MNHEY and CDR2 is SVGAGI in the germline V gene. The CDR3 covers 14 residues. For the CDR3, the DNA is TGTGCCAGCAGTTACGGGGGGCCATCCTACGAGCAGTACTTC. It codes for CASSYGGPSYEQYF.

This chain links TRBV4-1 with TRBJ1-5; D gene ambiguous. Germline V CDR1 and CDR2: MGHRA, YSYEKL. V dropped 4 bases and J dropped 3 bases, with 16 bases sitting between them. The CDR3 is 16 residues long. CDR3 region: CASSPFAGGANQPQHF. The CDR3 DNA reads TGCGCCAGCAGCCCGTTTGCGGGAGGAGCCAATCAGCCCCAGCATTTT.

V usage is TRBV11-2 and J usage is TRBJ1-2, with 8 nucleotides matching TRBD1. CDR1 is SGHAT, CDR2 FQNNGV, per germline. V shed 5 bases, J shed 6 bases, and the junction held 14 bases outside the gene matches. The CDR3 loop spans 16 amino acids. The DNA of the CDR3 is TGTGCCAGCAGCCCCAGGTTAGGACAGGGCATCGATGGCTACACCTTC. Translation: CASSPRLGQGIDGYTF. Combining the CDR3 with reference TRBV11-2 and TRBJ1-2 gives the whole variable domain EAGVAQSPRYKIIEKRQSVAFWCNPISGHATLYWYQQILGQGPKLLIQFQNNGVVDDSQLPKDRFSAERLKGVDSTLKIQPAKLEDSAVYLCASSPRLGQGIDGYTFGSGTRLTVV.

The rearrangement joins TRBV18 to TRBJ1-2; D perhaps matches TRBD1 (5 bases). V lost 2 bases and J lost 0, with 16 bases in between. The CDR3 is made up of 17 amino acids. CDR1 and CDR2 (germline): KGHSH, LQKENI. CDR3 loop: CASSPKLGRGSNYGYTF. In nucleotides, the CDR3 is TGTGCCAGCTCACCAAAACTCGGTAGGGGATCTAACTATGGCTACACCTTC.